The 2 T cell receptor beta chains below all came from one sample that was sequenced in a study of T cell changes during pregnancy in multiple sclerosis. Clones were read by immunoSEQ multiplex PCR, and TCRdb kept only the in-frame ones, dropping some. The sample consists of about 57,000 clones, about 89% of them appearing once. The material sequenced was peripheral blood, taken after pregnancy. The receptors come from a female donor with multiple sclerosis, enrolled in a pregnancy study.

The V and J genes are TRBV30 and TRBJ1-2; D is uncertain. Germline CDR1 is GTSNPN and CDR2 is SVGIG (reference sequence). CDR3 length: 12 residues. V was trimmed by 1 base and J by 1 base, leaving 4 bases between them. The CDR3 loop is CAWSELNYGYTF. The DNA for the CDR3 is TGTGCCTGGAGTGAGCTTAACTATGGCTACACCTTC.

The chain has TRBV9 and TRBJ2-7, with TRBD2 matching over 11 bases. CDR1 and CDR2 (germline): SGDLS, YYNGEE. This CDR3 has 15 amino acids. V shed 1 base and J 2 bases; nucleotides not matched to a gene: 2. DNA for the CDR3: TGTGCCAGCAGCGTACTAGCGGGGGGAACCTACGAGCAGTACTTC. Residues: CASSVLAGGTYEQYF.